This TCR beta chain derives from a study of OX40 agonist ivuxolimab in advanced cancers. Overall study: Every patient in dose escalation had hepatocellular carcinoma, melanoma, renal cell or head and neck cancer.

CDR1 and CDR2 from the germline V gene are PRHDT and FYEKMQ (reference sequence). V dropped 0 bases and J dropped 5 bases, with 11 bases sitting between them. This CDR3 has 15 residues. Libraries were prepared by immunoSEQ multiplex PCR; TCRdb keeps only in-frame clonotypes and omits some of them. The table has 40,000 to 50,000 clones, 80% seen once. Sample: CD4+ or CD8+ T cells sorted from blood, taken in a trial of the OX40 agonist ivuxolimab. This chain uses TRBV13 with TRBJ2-1; D is possibly TRBD1 or TRBD2 (5 bases each). The clonotype originates from an adult with an advanced solid tumor such as melanoma, head and neck, liver or kidney cancer. The CDR3 loop is CASSLGLGGDNEQFF. The CDR3 DNA sequence: TGTGCCAGCAGCTTAGGCCTTGGGGGAGACAATGAGCAGTTCTTC.